This T cell receptor (beta chain) was retrieved from a study of cytomegalovirus exposure and HLA in healthy donors. Study-wide background: A prior analysis found fewer than 120 million unique TCR beta sequences from 150 million to 200 million T cells.

V shed 0 bases and J 9 bases; nucleotides not matched to a gene: 5. The CDR3 runs to 14 residues. Looked up from germline, CDR1 is SGHRS and CDR2 is YFSETQ. The study, taken as a whole, reports: Trimming of TCR beta V- and J-genes showed a link, identified in a later analysis, to a missense DCLRE1C variant. The authors listed some 160 TCR beta chains as cytomegalovirus-associated.

Note on this clone: Its antigen is unknown.

The PCR made use of 60 Vbeta and 13 Jbeta primers. Using immunoSEQ multiplex PCR, the repertoire was profiled, and TCRdb retains in-frame clones only, with some absent. The sample lists about 120,000 clones, 80% occurring once. Sample: PBMCs. The TCR sequence derives from a man aged 30-40 years in good health and CMV-seropositive. This chain links TRBV5-1 with TRBJ2-1; 8 bases map to TRBD2. The CDR3 loop reads CASSLERGGSEQFF. CDR3 coding DNA: TGCGCCAGCAGCTTGGAACGGGGGGGCAGTGAGCAGTTCTTC.